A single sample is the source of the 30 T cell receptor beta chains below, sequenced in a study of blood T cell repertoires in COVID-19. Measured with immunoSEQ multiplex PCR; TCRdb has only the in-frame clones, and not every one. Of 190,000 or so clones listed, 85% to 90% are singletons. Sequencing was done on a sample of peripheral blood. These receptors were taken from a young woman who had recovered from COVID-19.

In DNA form, the CDR3 reads TGTGCCAGTAGTAATCCGGGACAGGCGTTGGGGGGCTACACCTTC. Amino acid sequence: CASSNPGQALGGYTF. The chain has TRBV19 and TRBJ1-2, with TRBD1 matching 8 bases. Germline V gene data show CDR1 as LNHDA and CDR2 as SQIVND (reference sequence). The CDR3 length is 15 residues. With V trimmed by 4 bases and J by 8 bases, 12 bases remained unmatched. The full variable domain, with the rest looked up from reference TRBV19 and TRBJ1-2, is DGGITQSPKYLFRKEGQNVTLSCEQNLNHDAMYWYRQDPGQGLRLIYYSQIVNDFQKGDIAEGYSVSREKKESFPLTVTSAQKNPTAFYLCASSNPGQALGGYTFGSGTRLTVV.

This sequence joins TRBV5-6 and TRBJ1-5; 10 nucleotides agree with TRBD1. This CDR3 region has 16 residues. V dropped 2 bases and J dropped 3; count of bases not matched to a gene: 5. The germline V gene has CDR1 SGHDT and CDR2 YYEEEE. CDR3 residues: CASSLRQGAFNQPQHF. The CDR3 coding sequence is TGTGCCAGCAGCTTAAGACAGGGGGCGTTCAATCAGCCCCAGCATTTT. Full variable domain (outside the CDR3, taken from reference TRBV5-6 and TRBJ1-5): DAGVTQSPTHLIKTRGQQVTLRCSPKSGHDTVSWYQQALGQGPQFIFQYYEEEERQRGNFPDRFSGHQFPNYSSELNVNALLLGDSALYLCASSLRQGAFNQPQHFGDGTRLSIL.

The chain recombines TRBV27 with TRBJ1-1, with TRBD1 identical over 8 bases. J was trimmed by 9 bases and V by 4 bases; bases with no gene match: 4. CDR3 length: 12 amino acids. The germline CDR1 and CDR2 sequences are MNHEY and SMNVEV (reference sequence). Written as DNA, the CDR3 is TGTGCCAGCAGTTCTGGACAGGGTAAAGCTTTCTTT. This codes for CASSSGQGKAFF.

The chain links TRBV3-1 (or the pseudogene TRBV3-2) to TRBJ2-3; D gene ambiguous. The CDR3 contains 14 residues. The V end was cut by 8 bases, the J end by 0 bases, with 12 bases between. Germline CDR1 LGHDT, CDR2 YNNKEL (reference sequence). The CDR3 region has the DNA TGTGCCAGCCGTCCCGGCGGTAGCACAGATACGCAGTATTTT. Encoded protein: CASRPGGSTDTQYF.

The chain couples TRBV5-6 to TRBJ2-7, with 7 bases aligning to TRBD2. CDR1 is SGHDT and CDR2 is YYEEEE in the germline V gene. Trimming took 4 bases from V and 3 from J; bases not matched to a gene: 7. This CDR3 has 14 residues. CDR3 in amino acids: CASSPGRTDYEQYV. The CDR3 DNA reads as TGTGCCAGCAGCCCCGGGAGGACGGACTACGAGCAGTACGTC.

The CDR3 nucleotides are TGCGCCAGCAGACGACAGGGTGAGCACACTGAAGCTTTCTTT. Translated: CASRRQGEHTEAFF. The V and J genes are TRBV5-1 and TRBJ1-1, with 7 positions matching TRBD1. Germline V gives CDR1 SGHRS, CDR2 YFSETQ. This CDR3 region has 14 residues. J lost 3 bases, V lost 5 bases, and 7 bases had no gene match.

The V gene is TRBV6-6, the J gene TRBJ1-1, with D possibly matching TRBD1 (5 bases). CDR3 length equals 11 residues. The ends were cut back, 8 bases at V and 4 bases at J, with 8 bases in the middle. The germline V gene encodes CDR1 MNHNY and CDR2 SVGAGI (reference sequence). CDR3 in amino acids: CASVTGTEAFF. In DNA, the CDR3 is TGTGCCAGCGTCACAGGCACTGAAGCTTTCTTT.

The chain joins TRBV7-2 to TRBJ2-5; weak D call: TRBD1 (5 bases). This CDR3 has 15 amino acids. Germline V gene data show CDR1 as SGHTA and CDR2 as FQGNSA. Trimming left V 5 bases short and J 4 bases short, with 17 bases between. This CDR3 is CASSLDSLVGETQYF. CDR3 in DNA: TGTGCCAGCAGCCTAGACAGTTTGGTGGGAGAGACCCAGTACTTC.

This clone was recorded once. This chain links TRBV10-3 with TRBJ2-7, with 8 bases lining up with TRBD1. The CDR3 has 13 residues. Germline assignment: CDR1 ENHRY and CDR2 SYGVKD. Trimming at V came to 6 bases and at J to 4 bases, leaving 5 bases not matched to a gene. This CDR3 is CAISQDRDYEQYF. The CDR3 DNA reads TGTGCCATCAGCCAGGACAGGGATTACGAGCAGTACTTC.

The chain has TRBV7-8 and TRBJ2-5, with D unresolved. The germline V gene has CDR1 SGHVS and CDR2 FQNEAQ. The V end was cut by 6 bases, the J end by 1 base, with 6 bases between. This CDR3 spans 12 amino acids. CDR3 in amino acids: CASRLLQETQYF. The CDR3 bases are TGTGCCAGCAGACTACTCCAAGAGACCCAGTACTTC.

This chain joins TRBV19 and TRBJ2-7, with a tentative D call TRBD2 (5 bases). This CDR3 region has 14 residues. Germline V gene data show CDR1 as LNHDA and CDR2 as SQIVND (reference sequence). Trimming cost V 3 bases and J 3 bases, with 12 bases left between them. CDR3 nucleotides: TGTGCCAGTAGTATCGGGATTGCCTACTACGAGCAGTACTTC. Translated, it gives CASSIGIAYYEQYF.

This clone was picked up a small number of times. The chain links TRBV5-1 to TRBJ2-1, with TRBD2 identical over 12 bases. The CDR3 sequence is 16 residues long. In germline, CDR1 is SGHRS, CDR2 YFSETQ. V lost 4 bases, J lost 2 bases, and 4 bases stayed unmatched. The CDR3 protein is CASSLLAGGTYNEQFF. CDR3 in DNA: TGCGCCAGCAGCCTACTAGCGGGGGGTACCTACAATGAGCAGTTCTTC.

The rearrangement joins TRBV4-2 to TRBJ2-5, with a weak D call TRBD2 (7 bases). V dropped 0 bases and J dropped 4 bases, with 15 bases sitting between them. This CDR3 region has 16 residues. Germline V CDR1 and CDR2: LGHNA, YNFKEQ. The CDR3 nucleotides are TGTGCCAGCAGCCAAGACTCAGATGGGGGGGCAGAGACCCAGTACTTC. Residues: CASSQDSDGGAETQYF.

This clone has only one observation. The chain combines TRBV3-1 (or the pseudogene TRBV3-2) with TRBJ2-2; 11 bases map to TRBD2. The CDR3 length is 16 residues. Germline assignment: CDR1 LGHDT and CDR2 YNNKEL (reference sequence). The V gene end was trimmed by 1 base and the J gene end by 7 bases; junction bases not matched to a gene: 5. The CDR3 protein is CASSQGSGGAHGELFF. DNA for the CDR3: TGTGCCAGCAGCCAAGGTAGCGGGGGGGCCCACGGGGAGCTGTTTTTT.

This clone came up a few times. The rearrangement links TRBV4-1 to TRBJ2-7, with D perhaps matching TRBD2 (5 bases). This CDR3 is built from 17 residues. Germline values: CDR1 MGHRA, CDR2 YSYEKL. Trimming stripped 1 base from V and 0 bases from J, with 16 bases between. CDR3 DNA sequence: TGCGCCAGCAGCCAAGTTGCCGGTAGCGTGAACTCCTACGAGCAGTACTTC. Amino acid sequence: CASSQVAGSVNSYEQYF.

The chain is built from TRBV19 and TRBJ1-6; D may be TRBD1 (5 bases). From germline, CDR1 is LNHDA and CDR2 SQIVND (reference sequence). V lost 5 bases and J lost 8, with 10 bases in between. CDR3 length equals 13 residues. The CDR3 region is CASSVGGDSPLHF. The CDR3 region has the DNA TGTGCCAGTAGTGTGGGGGGGGATTCACCCCTCCACTTT.

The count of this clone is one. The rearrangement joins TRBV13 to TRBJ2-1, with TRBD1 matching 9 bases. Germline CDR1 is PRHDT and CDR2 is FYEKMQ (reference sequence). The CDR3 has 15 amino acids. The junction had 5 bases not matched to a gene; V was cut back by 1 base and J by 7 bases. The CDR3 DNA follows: TGTGCCAGCAGCTTAGAAGCGGGACAGGGAAATGAGCAGTTCTTC. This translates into CASSLEAGQGNEQFF.

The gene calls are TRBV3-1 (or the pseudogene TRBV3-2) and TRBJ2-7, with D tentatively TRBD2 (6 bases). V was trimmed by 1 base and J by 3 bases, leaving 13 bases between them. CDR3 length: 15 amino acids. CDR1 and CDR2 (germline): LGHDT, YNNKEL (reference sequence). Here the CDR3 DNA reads TGTGCCAGCAGCCAAGTGTGGGCGGGGAGCTACGAGCAGTACTTC. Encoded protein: CASSQVWAGSYEQYF.

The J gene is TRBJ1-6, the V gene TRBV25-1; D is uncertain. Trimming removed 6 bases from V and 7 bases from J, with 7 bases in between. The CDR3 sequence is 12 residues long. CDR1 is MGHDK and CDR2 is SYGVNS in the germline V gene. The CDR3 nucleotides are TGTGCCAGCAGGGCGGGGAATTCACCCCTCCACTTT. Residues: CASRAGNSPLHF. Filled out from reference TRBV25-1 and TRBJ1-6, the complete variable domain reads EADIYQTPRYLVIGTGKKITLECSQTMGHDKMYWYQQDPGMELHLIHYSYGVNSTEKGDLSSESTVSRIRTEHFPLTLESARPSHTSQYLCASRAGNSPLHFGNGTRLTVT.

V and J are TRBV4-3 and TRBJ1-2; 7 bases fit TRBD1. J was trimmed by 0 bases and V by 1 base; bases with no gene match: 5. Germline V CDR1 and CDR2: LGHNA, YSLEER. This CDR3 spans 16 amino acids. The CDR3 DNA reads TGCGCCAGCAGCCAAGGGACAGGCCAAGCTAACTATGGCTACACCTTC. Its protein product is CASSQGTGQANYGYTF.

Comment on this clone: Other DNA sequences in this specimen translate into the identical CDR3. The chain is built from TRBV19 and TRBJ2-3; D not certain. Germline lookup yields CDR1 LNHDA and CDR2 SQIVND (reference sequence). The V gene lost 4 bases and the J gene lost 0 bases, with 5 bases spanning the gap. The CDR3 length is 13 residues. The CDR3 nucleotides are TGTGCCAGTAGTACCCTTAGCACAGATACGCAGTATTTT. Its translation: CASSTLSTDTQYF. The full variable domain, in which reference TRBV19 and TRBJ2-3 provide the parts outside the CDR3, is DGGITQSPKYLFRKEGQNVTLSCEQNLNHDAMYWYRQDPGQGLRLIYYSQIVNDFQKGDIAEGYSVSREKKESFPLTVTSAQKNPTAFYLCASSTLSTDTQYFGPGTRLTVL.

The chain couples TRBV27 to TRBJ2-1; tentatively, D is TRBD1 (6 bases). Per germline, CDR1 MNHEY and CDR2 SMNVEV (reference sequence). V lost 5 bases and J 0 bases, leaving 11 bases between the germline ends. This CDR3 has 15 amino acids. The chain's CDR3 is CASSPRGTSYNEQFF. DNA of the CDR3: TGTGCCAGCAGTCCCAGGGGAACCTCCTACAATGAGCAGTTCTTC.

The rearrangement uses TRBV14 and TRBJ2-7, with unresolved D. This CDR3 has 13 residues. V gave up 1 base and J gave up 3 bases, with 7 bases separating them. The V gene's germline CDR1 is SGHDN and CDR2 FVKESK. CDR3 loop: CASSQGTGYEQYF. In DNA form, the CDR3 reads TGTGCCAGCAGCCAAGGAACGGGCTACGAGCAGTACTTC.

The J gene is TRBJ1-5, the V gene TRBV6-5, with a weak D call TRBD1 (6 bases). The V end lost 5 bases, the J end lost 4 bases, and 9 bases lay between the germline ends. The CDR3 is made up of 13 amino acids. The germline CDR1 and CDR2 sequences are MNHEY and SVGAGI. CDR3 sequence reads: CASSTQGNQPQHF. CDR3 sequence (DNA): TGTGCCAGCAGTACCCAGGGGAATCAGCCCCAGCATTTT.

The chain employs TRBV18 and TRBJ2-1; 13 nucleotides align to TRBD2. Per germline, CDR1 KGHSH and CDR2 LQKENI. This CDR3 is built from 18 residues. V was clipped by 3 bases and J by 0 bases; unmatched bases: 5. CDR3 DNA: TGTGCCAGCTCACCCCTCGGGACTAGCGGGGTCTCCTACAATGAGCAGTTCTTC. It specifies CASSPLGTSGVSYNEQFF.

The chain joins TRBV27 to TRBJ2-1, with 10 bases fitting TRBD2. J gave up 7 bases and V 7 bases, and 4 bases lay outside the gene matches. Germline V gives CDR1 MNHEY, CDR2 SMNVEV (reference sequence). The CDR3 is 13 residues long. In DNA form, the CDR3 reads TGTGCCAGCAACCGAGCGGGAGGGAATGAGCAGTTCTTC. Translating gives CASNRAGGNEQFF.

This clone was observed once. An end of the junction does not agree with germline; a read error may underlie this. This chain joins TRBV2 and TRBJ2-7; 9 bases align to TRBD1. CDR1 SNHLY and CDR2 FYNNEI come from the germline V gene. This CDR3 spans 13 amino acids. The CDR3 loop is CASNEQGANEQYF. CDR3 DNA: TGTGCCAGCAATGAACAGGGGGCTAACGAGCAGTACTTC.

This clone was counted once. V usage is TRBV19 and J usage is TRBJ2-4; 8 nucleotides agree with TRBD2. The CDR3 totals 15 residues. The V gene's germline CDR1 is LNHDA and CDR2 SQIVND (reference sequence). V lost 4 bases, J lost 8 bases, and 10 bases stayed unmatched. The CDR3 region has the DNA TGTGCCAGTAGTACGCCCGGGGGGGTGCTGGACATTCAGTACTTC. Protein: CASSTPGGVLDIQYF. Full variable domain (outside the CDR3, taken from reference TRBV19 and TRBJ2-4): DGGITQSPKYLFRKEGQNVTLSCEQNLNHDAMYWYRQDPGQGLRLIYYSQIVNDFQKGDIAEGYSVSREKKESFPLTVTSAQKNPTAFYLCASSTPGGVLDIQYFGAGTRLSVL.

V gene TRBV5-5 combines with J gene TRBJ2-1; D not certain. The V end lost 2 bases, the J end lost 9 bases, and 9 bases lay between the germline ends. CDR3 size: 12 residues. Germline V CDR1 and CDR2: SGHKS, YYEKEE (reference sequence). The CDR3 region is CASSLYSREQFF. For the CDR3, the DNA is TGTGCCAGCAGCTTATATTCGCGTGAGCAGTTCTTC. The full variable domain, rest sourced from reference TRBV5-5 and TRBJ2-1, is DAGVTQSPTHLIKTRGQQVTLRCSPISGHKSVSWYQQVLGQGPQFIFQYYEKEERGRGNFPDRFSARQFPNYSSELNVNALLLGDSALYLCASSLYSREQFFGPGTRLTVL.

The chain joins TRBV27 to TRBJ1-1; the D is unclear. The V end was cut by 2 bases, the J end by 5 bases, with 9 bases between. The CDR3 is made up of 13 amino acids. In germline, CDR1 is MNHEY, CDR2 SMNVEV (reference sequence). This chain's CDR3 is CASSLSGGTEAFF. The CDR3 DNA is TGTGCCAGCAGTTTAAGTGGCGGAACTGAAGCTTTCTTT.